This T cell receptor (beta chain) was identified in a study of T-cell reconstitution after alpha-beta-depleted transplantation in children. V shed 5 bases and J 3 bases; nucleotides not matched to a gene: 11. The CDR3 covers 17 residues. CDR1 is KGHDR, CDR2 SFDVKD, per germline. The library targeted TCRbeta and was prepared with unique molecular identifiers. Each CDR3 protein gets one entry after TCRdb re-called the PCR reads with MiXCR. Among hundreds of thousands of distinct CDR3 sequences listed, 16% were seen once. This clonotype was counted many times. V and J are TRBV24-1 and TRBJ1-1; TRBD1 agrees at 10 bases. Sequencing was performed on PBMCs from the stem cell graft donor, taken from the stem cell graft. This receptor was identified in a human donor who donated a stem cell graft to a child with acute myeloid leukemia. Here the CDR3 DNA reads TGTGCCACCAGTGGCCCGGGACAGGGGATGGGGGACACTGAAGCTTTCTTT. It is translated as CATSGPGQGMGDTEAFF.